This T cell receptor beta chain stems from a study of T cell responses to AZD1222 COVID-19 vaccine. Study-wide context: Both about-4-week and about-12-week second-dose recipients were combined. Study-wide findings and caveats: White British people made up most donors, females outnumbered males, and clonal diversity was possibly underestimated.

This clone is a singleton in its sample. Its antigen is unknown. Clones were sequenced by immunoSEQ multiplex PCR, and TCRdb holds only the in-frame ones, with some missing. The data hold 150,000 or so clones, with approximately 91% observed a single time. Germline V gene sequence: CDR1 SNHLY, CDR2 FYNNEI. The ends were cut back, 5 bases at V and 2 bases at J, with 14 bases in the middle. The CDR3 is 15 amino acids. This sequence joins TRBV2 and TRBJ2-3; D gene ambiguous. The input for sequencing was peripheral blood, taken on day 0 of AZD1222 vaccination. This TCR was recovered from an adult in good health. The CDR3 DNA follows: TGTGCCAGCAGTCTCATGGGAACTCCCACAGATACGCAGTATTTT. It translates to CASSLMGTPTDTQYF. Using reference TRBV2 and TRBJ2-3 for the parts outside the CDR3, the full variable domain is EPEVTQTPSHQVTQMGQEVILRCVPISNHLYFYWYRQILGQKVEFLVSFYNNEISEKSEIFDDQFSVERPDGSNFTLKIRSTKLEDSAMYFCASSLMGTPTDTQYFGPGTRLTVL.